Below, 24 T cell receptor beta chains from the same sample are listed, as sequenced in a study of identical twins. TCRdb recomputed calls from the 5' RACE reads with MiXCR, one row per CDR3 protein. The table shows hundreds of thousands of distinct CDR3 sequences, with more than 6.5% occurring only once. These data were also reused for a study on yellow fever vaccine responses in identical twins.

Sequencing used PBMCs. These receptors originate from a woman aged 18-35 years in good health.

Only a few counts were recorded for this clonotype. The gene calls are TRBV4-1 and TRBJ2-7; no clear D gene. This CDR3 has 14 amino acids. From germline, CDR1 is MGHRA and CDR2 YSYEKL. V gave up 1 base and J gave up 4 bases, with 11 bases separating them. DNA of the CDR3: TGCGCCAGCAGCCAAGTCCCCCAGGCTTACGAGCAGTACTTC. This codes for CASSQVPQAYEQYF.

This chain links TRBV15 with TRBJ2-7, with D possibly matching TRBD1 (6 bases). The CDR3 totals 14 residues. CDR1 is LNHNV, CDR2 YYDKDF, per germline (reference sequence). V lost 2 bases, J lost 6 bases, and 14 bases lay in between. The DNA of the CDR3 is TGTGCCACCAGCAGATCCCGGGACACATCCGAGCAGTACTTC. Translating gives CATSRSRDTSEQYF.

This clonotype was counted between two and nine times. The rearrangement uses TRBV6-5 and TRBJ2-6; no definite D call. Trimming took 0 bases from V and 0 from J, leaving 12 bases between them. Germline CDR1 reads MNHEY; CDR2 reads SVGAGI. This CDR3 contains 18 residues. CDR3 loop: CASSYSTLASSGANVLTF. CDR3 DNA sequence: TGTGCCAGCAGTTACTCGACTCTTGCGAGCTCTGGGGCCAACGTCCTGACTTTC.

This clonotype was counted only a few times. The gene calls are TRBV7-9 and TRBJ2-1, with D perhaps TRBD1 or TRBD2 (6 bases each). This CDR3 is 16 amino acids long. Germline V CDR1 and CDR2: SEHNR, FQNEAQ (reference sequence). The ends were cut back, 8 bases at V and 0 bases at J, with 17 bases in the middle. Written as DNA, the CDR3 is TGTGCCAGCGCCCCTCCGGGGGCAAGCTCCTACAATGAGCAGTTCTTC. It codes for CASAPPGASSYNEQFF. Variable domain in full (rest from reference TRBV7-9 and TRBJ2-1): DTGVSQNPRHKITKRGQNVTFRCDPISEHNRLYWYRQTLGQGPEFLTYFQNEAQLEKSRLLSDRFSAERPKGSFSTLEIQRTEQGDSAMYLCASAPPGASSYNEQFFGPGTRLTVL.

V gene TRBV10-3 combines with J gene TRBJ2-7; D remains unclear. The CDR3 runs to 16 residues. CDR1 ENHRY and CDR2 SYGVKD come from the germline V gene. The V and J ends lost 0 bases and 4 bases respectively, with 16 bases between them. CDR3 protein: CAISESGSRVLYEQYF. The CDR3, as DNA: TGTGCCATCAGTGAGTCGGGGTCCCGGGTTTTGTACGAGCAGTACTTC.

This clonotype was seen ten or more times. V usage is TRBV7-9 and J usage is TRBJ2-1; 11 nucleotides line up with TRBD2. This CDR3 has 13 residues. From germline, CDR1 is SEHNR and CDR2 FQNEAQ (reference sequence). J lost 4 bases, V lost 8 bases, and 1 base had no gene match. CDR3 amino acids: CASRLAGYNEQFF. CDR3 bases: TGTGCCAGCCGACTAGCGGGATACAATGAGCAGTTCTTC.

The table lists this clonotype with a few counts. CDR3 sequence (DNA): TGTGCCAGCAGGGACTACTCAGAGACCCAGTACTTC. It encodes CASRDYSETQYF. This rearrangement joins TRBV6-5 to TRBJ2-5, with D possibly matching TRBD2 (6 bases). CDR3 length: 12 residues. The ends were cut back, 6 bases at V and 4 bases at J, with 9 bases in the middle. Germline lookup yields CDR1 MNHEY and CDR2 SVGAGI.

This clonotype was seen at least ten times. This chain connects TRBV20-1 to TRBJ2-3; possibly TRBD1 or TRBD2 for D (5 bases each). CDR3 length: 15 amino acids. Trimming cost V 6 bases and J 0 bases, with 16 bases left between them. Germline values: CDR1 DFQATT, CDR2 SNEGSKA (reference sequence). The CDR3 DNA follows: TGCAGTGCCAACCTGGGACGAATTAGCACAGATACGCAGTATTTT. Encoded protein: CSANLGRISTDTQYF.

This clonotype was picked up a small number of times. The V and J genes are TRBV6-1 and TRBJ1-1; D gene uncertain. This CDR3 spans 16 amino acids. Per germline, CDR1 MNHNS and CDR2 SASEGT. Deletions cut 6 bases from V and 0 bases from J, with 17 bases between. The CDR3, as DNA: TGTGCCAGCAGCATAGCGCAGAGACTCATGAACACTGAAGCTTTCTTT. Translated, it gives CASSIAQRLMNTEAFF.

In this sample, this clonotype turned up a few times. The chain is built from TRBV2 and TRBJ2-7; the match to TRBD1 covers 9 bases. V was clipped by 3 bases and J by 5 bases; unmatched bases: 11. CDR3 length: 16 amino acids. In germline, CDR1 is SNHLY, CDR2 FYNNEI. In DNA, the CDR3 is TGTGCCAGCAGTGACAGGGACAGGGTGGATGGCAACGAGCAGTACTTC. It encodes CASSDRDRVDGNEQYF.

At least ten counts were recorded for this clonotype. CDR3 bases: TGCGCCAGCAGTGAACGGGGATACGAGCAGTTCTTC. This encodes CASSERGYEQFF. J is TRBJ2-1 and V is TRBV10-1; maybe TRBD2 (5 bases). The V gene's germline CDR1 is WNHNN and CDR2 SYGVQD (reference sequence). The length of the CDR3 is 12 residues. Trimming shortened V by 3 bases and J by 10 bases, and 10 bases separated the two germline ends.

The chain employs TRBV7-2 and TRBJ2-7, with TRBD1 matching 11 bases. The junction had 10 bases not matched to a gene; V was cut back by 1 base and J by 2 bases. From germline, CDR1 is SGHTA and CDR2 FQGNSA. This CDR3 region has 18 residues. CDR3 bases: TGTGCCAGCAGCTTAGGCTTTTCCGGGACAGGGGGAGCCTACGAGCAGTACTTC. Its translation: CASSLGFSGTGGAYEQYF.

This clonotype was seen repeatedly, ten times or more. The V call is TRBV7-9, the J call TRBJ1-3, with TRBD1 matching over 7 bases. CDR3 length equals 14 residues. Germline-derived CDR1 and CDR2 are SEHNR and FQNEAQ (reference sequence). With V trimmed by 8 bases and J by 4 bases, 8 bases remained unmatched. This chain's CDR3 is CASAEGAGGNTIYF. CDR3 nucleotides: TGTGCCAGCGCGGAGGGGGCTGGAGGAAACACCATATATTTT.

There are many counts of this clonotype. The V gene is TRBV3-1, the J gene TRBJ2-1, with TRBD2 identical over 7 bases. The CDR3 spans 16 residues. With V trimmed by 0 bases and J by 5 bases, 7 bases remained unmatched. Germline lookup yields CDR1 LGHDT and CDR2 YNNKEL (reference sequence). The CDR3 reads CASSQDLTSRHNEQFF. CDR3 sequence (DNA): TGTGCCAGCAGCCAAGATTTGACTAGCAGACACAATGAGCAGTTCTTC.

V and J are TRBV12-3 or TRBV12-4 and TRBJ2-1; TRBD1 agrees at 7 bases. This CDR3 is built from 14 residues. The J segment lost 13 bases and the V segment lost 3 bases, leaving 12 bases of the junction unmatched. The chain's CDR3 is CASSFDLGDSNQFF. In DNA form, the CDR3 reads TGTGCCAGCAGTTTCGATCTAGGGGACAGCAACCAGTTCTTC.

This clonotype was counted a few times. This sequence joins TRBV5-6 and TRBJ2-7; no firm D call. Germline V lookup: CDR1 SGHDT, CDR2 YYEEEE. The CDR3 spans 14 residues. With 2 bases removed from V and 1 base from J, the gap between germline ends came to 10 bases. The chain's CDR3 is CASSFGLQSYEQYF. The CDR3 DNA reads TGTGCCAGCAGCTTTGGGCTGCAGTCCTACGAGCAGTACTTC.

This clonotype occurred a few times. The chain links TRBV24-1 to TRBJ2-1; D gene unclear. V lost 1 base to trimming and J lost 8 bases, with 17 bases between them. This CDR3 has 16 amino acids. CDR1 KGHDR and CDR2 SFDVKD come from the germline V gene. CDR3 amino acids: CATSDFASSLSDEQFF. CDR3 in DNA: TGTGCCACCAGTGATTTTGCCAGTTCTTTATCCGATGAGCAGTTCTTC.

The chain carries TRBV6-2 or TRBV6-3 and TRBJ1-1; D not resolved. Trimming pared 4 bases from V and 1 base from J, leaving 4 bases between. Germline V gene lookup returns CDR1 MNHEY and CDR2 SVGEGT. This CDR3 spans 12 amino acids. CDR3 amino acids: CASSWENTEAFF. In DNA form, the CDR3 reads TGTGCCAGCAGTTGGGAGAACACTGAAGCTTTCTTT.

This clonotype was recorded a few times. This chain joins TRBV29-1 and TRBJ2-3; 7 nucleotides align to TRBD2. CDR1 and CDR2 (germline): SQVTM, ANQGSEA. This CDR3 comprises 12 residues. Trimming took 6 bases from V and 2 from J; bases not matched to a gene: 2. DNA for the CDR3: TGCAGCGTAGCGGGGCACACAGATACGCAGTATTTT. It encodes CSVAGHTDTQYF.

The gene calls are TRBV7-9 and TRBJ2-1, with TRBD1 identical over 8 bases. The CDR3 consists of 15 residues. Trimming at V came to 6 bases and at J to 9 bases, leaving 13 bases not matched to a gene. The germline V gene encodes CDR1 SEHNR and CDR2 FQNEAQ (reference sequence). CDR3 coding DNA: TGTGCCAGCAGTCAGGACAGGGCCTGGGTTGGTGAGCAGTTCTTC. Translated, it gives CASSQDRAWVGEQFF.

This chain connects TRBV15 to TRBJ2-2; TRBD2 agrees at 7 bases. The V gene's germline CDR1 is LNHNV and CDR2 YYDKDF (reference sequence). V lost 1 base, J lost 4 bases, and 6 bases stayed unmatched. The length of the CDR3 is 16 residues. CDR3 nucleotides: TGTGCCACCAGCAGAGCAAATCCGGGGGGCACCGGGGAGCTGTTTTTT. It translates to CATSRANPGGTGELFF.

The chain has TRBV7-8 and TRBJ2-5; tentative D call: TRBD2 (6 bases). CDR3 length: 17 amino acids. Trimming pared 4 bases from V and 3 bases from J, leaving 21 bases between. Germline CDR1 reads SGHVS; CDR2 reads FQNEAQ. This chain's CDR3 is CASSWGLGMTAKETQYF. CDR3 nucleotides: TGTGCCAGCAGCTGGGGACTTGGTATGACTGCGAAAGAGACCCAGTACTTC.

This clonotype was observed a handful of times. J is TRBJ2-7 and V is TRBV6-5; D may match TRBD1 or TRBD2 (5 bases each). The CDR3 consists of 15 residues. Trimming removed 4 bases at V and 6 bases at J, with 19 bases between. In germline, CDR1 is MNHEY, CDR2 SVGAGI. CDR3 amino acids: CASSWIGTEEREQYF. Here the CDR3 DNA reads TGTGCCAGCAGTTGGATTGGGACCGAGGAGCGCGAGCAGTACTTC.

The table lists this clonotype with many counts. The rearrangement uses TRBV27 and TRBJ1-5; D is possibly TRBD1 (5 bases). V was clipped by 4 bases and J by 0 bases, with 13 bases between them. The CDR3 consists of 16 residues. Germline CDR1 is MNHEY and CDR2 is SMNVEV (reference sequence). CDR3 residues: CASSSRDGFSNQPQHF. CDR3 DNA: TGTGCCAGCAGTTCCCGGGACGGCTTTAGCAATCAGCCCCAGCATTTT.